Listed here are 27 T cell receptor beta chains from one sample, sequenced in a study of blood T cell repertoires in COVID-19. Assay: immunoSEQ multiplex PCR; the TCRdb copy retains only in-frame clones and omits some. The data hold 250,000 or so clones, with 75% to 85% observed a single time. Material for sequencing was peripheral blood. The receptor set was obtained from a woman aged 70-85 years with acute or convalescent COVID-19.

This rearrangement joins TRBV5-4 to TRBJ1-1, with D perhaps TRBD1 (6 bases). CDR1 SGHNT and CDR2 YYREEE come from the germline V gene (reference sequence). V was clipped by 4 bases and J by 0 bases, with 16 bases between them. The CDR3 is 16 amino acids. As DNA, the CDR3 is TGTGCCAGCAGCCCTGGGGGGGCTGGAATGAACACTGAAGCTTTCTTT. Protein: CASSPGGAGMNTEAFF. The whole variable domain, remainder taken from reference TRBV5-4 and TRBJ1-1, is ETGVTQSPTHLIKTRGQQVTLRCSSQSGHNTVSWYQQALGQGPQFIFQYYREEENGRGNFPPRFSGLQFPNYSSELNVNALELDDSALYLCASSPGGAGMNTEAFFGQGTRLTVV.

Remarks on this clone: Other DNA variants within this sample encode the same CDR3. The rearrangement links TRBV10-3 to TRBJ1-4, with D possibly TRBD1 on 6 matching bases. The CDR3 has 14 residues. CDR1 and CDR2 from the germline V gene are ENHRY and SYGVKD. Trimming took 2 bases from V and 2 from J, leaving 6 bases between them. CDR3 in DNA: TGTGCCATCAGTGAGAGGGGGACTAATGAAAAACTGTTTTTT. Its protein is CAISERGTNEKLFF.

The chain couples TRBV11-2 to TRBJ2-6, with TRBD2 as a possible D gene (5 bases). V was cut by 2 bases and J by 2 bases, with 13 bases left in between. The CDR3 totals 17 residues. Germline lookup yields CDR1 SGHAT and CDR2 FQNNGV. The CDR3 protein is CASSLRTGLPGANVLTF. The DNA of the CDR3 is TGTGCCAGCAGCTTACGGACCGGACTGCCTGGGGCCAACGTCCTGACTTTC. Full variable domain (missing parts from reference TRBV11-2 and TRBJ2-6): EAGVAQSPRYKIIEKRQSVAFWCNPISGHATLYWYQQILGQGPKLLIQFQNNGVVDDSQLPKDRFSAERLKGVDSTLKIQPAKLEDSAVYLCASSLRTGLPGANVLTFGAGSRLTVL.

The rearrangement joins TRBV6-5 to TRBJ1-3; 10 bases line up with TRBD1. The germline CDR1 and CDR2 sequences are MNHEY and SVGAGI. V lost 7 bases, J lost 2 bases, and 5 bases stayed unmatched. CDR3 length: 15 residues. For the CDR3, the DNA is TGTGCCAGCACTCGGGACAGGGGAGCTGGAAACACCATATATTTT. Its protein is CASTRDRGAGNTIYF.

V usage is TRBV18 and J usage is TRBJ2-5; D possibly corresponds to TRBD1 (6 bases). The CDR3 covers 14 residues. From germline, CDR1 is KGHSH and CDR2 LQKENI. Deletions cut 3 bases from V and 1 base from J, with 9 bases between. CDR3 nucleotides: TGTGCCAGCTCACCGGACAGATCCCAAGAGACCCAGTACTTC. This encodes CASSPDRSQETQYF.

The V and J genes are TRBV6-6 and TRBJ2-1; maybe TRBD1 (5 bases). Germline CDR1 is MNHNY and CDR2 is SVGAGI (reference sequence). The CDR3 covers 15 residues. V was clipped by 5 bases and J by 3 bases, with 14 bases between them. The CDR3: CASSVRQSFYNEQFF. The DNA of the CDR3 is TGTGCCAGCAGTGTCCGACAGAGCTTCTACAATGAGCAGTTCTTC.

This clone has a count of ten or more. The chain links TRBV25-1 to TRBJ2-7; D is perhaps TRBD2 (5 bases). The CDR3 is 13 residues long. Germline CDR1 is MGHDK and CDR2 is SYGVNS. V was shortened by 6 bases and J by 2 bases, with 11 bases between the two germline ends. CDR3 loop: CASSSNGAYEQYF. CDR3 bases: TGTGCCAGCAGCTCTAACGGGGCCTACGAGCAGTACTTC.

The genes are TRBV18 and TRBJ2-1; maybe TRBD1 (6 bases). Trimming took 4 bases from V and 4 from J, leaving 14 bases between them. Germline CDR1 is KGHSH and CDR2 is LQKENI. CDR3 length: 15 amino acids. The CDR3 bases are TGTGCCAGCTCACGGTCCGGGACACCGTACAATGAGCAGTTCTTC. Its protein is CASSRSGTPYNEQFF.

The chain employs TRBV27 and TRBJ2-3; 8 bases align to TRBD1. The CDR3 covers 13 residues. CDR1 is MNHEY, CDR2 SMNVEV, per germline (reference sequence). The V gene end was trimmed by 5 bases and the J gene end by 11 bases; junction bases not matched to a gene: 9. CDR3 sequence reads: CASSATGGLKQYF. CDR3 nucleotide sequence: TGTGCCAGCAGTGCCACAGGGGGGTTAAAGCAGTATTTT.

V usage is TRBV2 and J usage is TRBJ1-6, with unresolved D. The germline gives CDR1 SNHLY, CDR2 FYNNEI. V was cut by 3 bases and J by 8 bases, with 11 bases left in between. The CDR3 is 14 residues long. The CDR3: CASSEDRGYSPLHF. CDR3 in DNA: TGTGCCAGCAGTGAGGACCGAGGGTATTCACCCCTCCACTTT.

The chain couples TRBV18 to TRBJ2-1; 8 nucleotides match TRBD1. J was trimmed by 9 bases and V by 6 bases; bases with no gene match: 4. Germline V CDR1 and CDR2: KGHSH, LQKENI. This CDR3 has 12 amino acids. Here the CDR3 reads CASSPDRGEQFF. The CDR3 DNA follows: TGTGCCAGCTCCCCCGACAGGGGTGAGCAGTTCTTC.

The sample holds a few counts of this clone. The chain employs TRBV19 and TRBJ2-1; D not certain. Trimming pared 8 bases from V and 2 bases from J, leaving 19 bases between. CDR1 and CDR2 (germline): LNHDA, SQIVND (reference sequence). The CDR3 totals 16 residues. CDR3 sequence reads: CASGYANLGTYNEQFF. CDR3 DNA: TGTGCCAGTGGCTACGCAAACCTAGGAACCTACAATGAGCAGTTCTTC. Looking up the rest from reference TRBV19 and TRBJ2-1 gives the full variable domain: DGGITQSPKYLFRKEGQNVTLSCEQNLNHDAMYWYRQDPGQGLRLIYYSQIVNDFQKGDIAEGYSVSREKKESFPLTVTSAQKNPTAFYLCASGYANLGTYNEQFFGPGTRLTVL.

V and J are TRBV12-3 or TRBV12-4 and TRBJ1-1; D not resolved. The CDR3 covers 12 residues. V lost 5 bases, J lost 11 bases, and 15 bases lay in between. CDR3: CASSRPGGRAFF. The CDR3 DNA reads TGTGCCAGCAGTCGACCGGGAGGAAGGGCTTTCTTT.

The J gene is TRBJ2-7, the V gene TRBV11-2; 8 nucleotides match TRBD1. There are 13 residues in the CDR3. Germline CDR1 SGHAT, CDR2 FQNNGV. V lost 1 base to trimming and J lost 6 bases; unmatched junction nucleotides: 2. The CDR3 spells CASSLGGTGEQYF. CDR3 sequence (DNA): TGTGCCAGCAGCTTAGGCGGGACAGGCGAGCAGTACTTC.

The gene calls are TRBV19 and TRBJ2-2; TRBD1 agrees at 8 bases. The length of the CDR3 is 14 residues. Trimming removed 6 bases from V and 3 bases from J; junction bases left unmatched: 3. Germline-derived CDR1 and CDR2 are LNHDA and SQIVND (reference sequence). CDR3 coding DNA: TGTGCCAGTAGGATGACAGGGGACACCGGGGAGCTGTTTTTT. This sequence encodes CASRMTGDTGELFF.

V gene TRBV18 combines with J gene TRBJ1-2; D is perhaps TRBD1 (5 bases). There are 14 residues in the CDR3. Germline CDR1 KGHSH, CDR2 LQKENI. V shed 3 bases and J shed 4 bases, with 12 bases lying between them. CDR3 DNA sequence: TGTGCCAGCTCACCTTCGACAGAAGTCTATGGCTACACCTTC. This sequence encodes CASSPSTEVYGYTF.

This chain connects TRBV9 to TRBJ1-1, with D maybe TRBD1 (6 bases). V lost 4 bases and J lost 0, with 10 bases in between. The CDR3 has 14 amino acids. Looked up from germline, CDR1 is SGDLS and CDR2 is YYNGEE. The CDR3 loop reads CASSRDNMNTEAFF. DNA of the CDR3: TGTGCCAGCAGCCGGGACAACATGAACACTGAAGCTTTCTTT.

V gene TRBV9 combines with J gene TRBJ2-3; no definite D call. CDR1 and CDR2 from the germline V gene are SGDLS and YYNGEE. V was clipped by 4 bases and J by 6 bases, with 9 bases between them. This CDR3 contains 12 residues. CDR3 in DNA: TGTGCCAGCAGCCCCCAGGCGGATACGCAGTATTTT. Protein product: CASSPQADTQYF.

This rearrangement joins TRBV7-6 to TRBJ1-1, with TRBD1 identical over 7 bases. Germline CDR1 is SGHVS and CDR2 is FNYEAQ. Losses at the gene ends were 3 bases for V and 2 bases for J; bases not matched to a gene: 6. The CDR3 loop spans 15 amino acids. CDR3: CASSLGQRRNTEAFF. DNA of the CDR3: TGTGCCAGCAGCTTGGGACAGAGAAGAAACACTGAAGCTTTCTTT.

This clone was seen a few times. The chain recombines TRBV20-1 with TRBJ1-1; D perhaps matches TRBD1 (6 bases). Deletions cut 4 bases from V and 7 bases from J, with 10 bases between. Germline V gene data show CDR1 as DFQATT and CDR2 as SNEGSKA (reference sequence). This CDR3 spans 11 amino acids. CDR3: CSATSGVEAFF. The CDR3 coding sequence is TGCAGTGCTACCTCAGGGGTTGAAGCTTTCTTT.

This clone appeared once. The chain recombines TRBV5-1 with TRBJ1-6; D uncertain. The germline V gene encodes CDR1 SGHRS and CDR2 YFSETQ. V was shortened by 1 base and J by 9 bases, with 14 bases between the two germline ends. This CDR3 has 15 residues. This chain's CDR3 is CASSLNGGIGSPLHF. CDR3 sequence (DNA): TGCGCCAGCAGCTTGAACGGAGGAATAGGTTCACCCCTCCACTTT.

The V gene is TRBV4-1, the J gene TRBJ2-3; possible D gene TRBD2, 7 bases. CDR1 is MGHRA, CDR2 YSYEKL, per germline. Trimming stripped 4 bases from V and 4 bases from J, with 9 bases between. The CDR3 has 13 residues. CDR3 loop: CASSPGGPDTQYF. Here the CDR3 DNA reads TGCGCCAGCAGCCCCGGGGGGCCAGATACGCAGTATTTT.

The chain joins TRBV12-3 or TRBV12-4 to TRBJ2-2; D not certain. The CDR3 has 13 residues. Trimming left V 3 bases short and J 3 bases short, with 5 bases between. Written as DNA, the CDR3 is TGTGCCAGCAGTTTCGAGTACACCGGGGAGCTGTTTTTT. This codes for CASSFEYTGELFF.

This rearrangement joins TRBV7-9 to TRBJ2-3, with D possibly being TRBD2 (6 bases). The CDR3 totals 10 residues. V lost 10 bases and J lost 12, with 14 bases in between. The germline V gene encodes CDR1 SEHNR and CDR2 FQNEAQ (reference sequence). CDR3 in amino acids: CATTGTAQYF. In nucleotides, the CDR3 is TGTGCCACCACCGGGACTGCCCAGTATTTT.

The chain joins TRBV5-5 to TRBJ1-1, with 7 nucleotides matching TRBD1. Germline V gene sequence: CDR1 SGHKS, CDR2 YYEKEE (reference sequence). CDR3 length: 13 residues. V lost 4 bases and J lost 3; bases outside the gene matches: 3. CDR3 amino acids: CASSTDRDTEAFF. The CDR3 bases are TGTGCCAGCAGCACCGACAGGGACACTGAAGCTTTCTTT.

The chain uses TRBV30 and TRBJ1-1; weak D call: TRBD1 (5 bases). Between the trimmed V and J ends, which lost 4 bases and 2 bases, there was a span of 11 bases. This CDR3 contains 13 residues. CDR1 is GTSNPN, CDR2 SVGIG, per germline (reference sequence). The DNA of the CDR3 is TGTGCCTGGATGCCCGGGACTAACACTGAAGCTTTCTTT. Residues: CAWMPGTNTEAFF.

The CDR3 DNA follows: TGTGCCAGCAGTGCGGACAGGGGGGCCTATAATTCACCCCTCCACTTT. Translation: CASSADRGAYNSPLHF. The chain uses TRBV6-1 and TRBJ1-6, with 10 bases aligning to TRBD1. Germline values: CDR1 MNHNS, CDR2 SASEGT. CDR3 length equals 16 residues. The trim removed 4 bases at V and 2 bases at J, leaving 2 bases unmatched.